Presented here are 3 T cell receptor beta chains from one specimen sequenced in a study of patients with pleural tuberculosis. MiXCR was run by TCRdb on the reads, yielding one entry per CDR3 protein. Of around 30,000 distinct CDR3 sequences listed, about a sixth are singletons. The sequenced sample was peripheral blood. The receptors come from a human donor with pleural tuberculosis.

This sequence joins TRBV2 and TRBJ1-2, with D maybe TRBD1 (5 bases). The CDR3 loop spans 11 amino acids. CDR1 and CDR2 (germline): SNHLY, FYNNEI. V lost 11 bases, J lost 12 bases, and 19 bases lay in between. DNA for the CDR3: TGTGCCGGCACGGGGGACTATAGCAACACCTTC. It yields the protein CAGTGDYSNTF. The full variable domain, rest sourced from reference TRBV2 and TRBJ1-2, is EPEVTQTPSHQVTQMGQEVILRCVPISNHLYFYWYRQILGQKVEFLVSFYNNEISEKSEIFDDQFSVERPDGSNFTLKIRSTKLEDSAMYFCAGTGDYSNTFGSGTRLTVV.

The chain carries TRBV9 and TRBJ1-4; a possible D gene is TRBD1 (5 bases). Germline lookup yields CDR1 SGDLS and CDR2 YYNGEE. The CDR3 consists of 15 residues. V was pared by 0 bases and J by 4 bases, with 10 bases between. The CDR3 nucleotides are TGTGCCAGCAGCGTAGGGGGCGTCGGTAATGAAAAACTGTTTTTT. Protein sequence: CASSVGGVGNEKLFF.

Many counts were recorded for this clonotype. A read error may produce the germline difference seen at one junction end. The rearrangement uses TRBV20-1 and TRBJ2-7, with TRBD2 identical over 12 bases. Germline V gene data show CDR1 as DFQATT and CDR2 as SNEGSKA (reference sequence). The CDR3 contains 11 residues. CDR3 nucleotide sequence: TGCAGTGCTAGATCGGGACTAGCGGGCTTCTTC. The encoded protein is CSARSGLAGFF.